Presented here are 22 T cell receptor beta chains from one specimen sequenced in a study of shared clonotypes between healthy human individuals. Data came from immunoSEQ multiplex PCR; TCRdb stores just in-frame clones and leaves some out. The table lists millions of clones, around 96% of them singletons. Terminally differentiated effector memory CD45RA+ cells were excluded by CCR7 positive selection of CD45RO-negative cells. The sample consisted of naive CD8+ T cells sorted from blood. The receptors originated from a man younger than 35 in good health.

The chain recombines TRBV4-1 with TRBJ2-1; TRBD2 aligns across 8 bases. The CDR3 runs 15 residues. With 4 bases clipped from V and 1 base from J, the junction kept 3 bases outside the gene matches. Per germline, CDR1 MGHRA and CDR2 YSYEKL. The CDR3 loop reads CASSPVAGSYNEQFF. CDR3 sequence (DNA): TGCGCCAGCAGCCCCGTAGCGGGGTCCTACAATGAGCAGTTCTTC.

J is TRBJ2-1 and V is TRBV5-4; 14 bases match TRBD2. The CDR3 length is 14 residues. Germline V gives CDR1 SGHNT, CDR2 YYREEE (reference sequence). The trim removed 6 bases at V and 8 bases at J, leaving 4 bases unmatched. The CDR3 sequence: CASTPTSGGDEQFF. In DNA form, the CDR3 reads TGTGCCAGCACCCCGACTAGCGGGGGGGATGAGCAGTTCTTC.

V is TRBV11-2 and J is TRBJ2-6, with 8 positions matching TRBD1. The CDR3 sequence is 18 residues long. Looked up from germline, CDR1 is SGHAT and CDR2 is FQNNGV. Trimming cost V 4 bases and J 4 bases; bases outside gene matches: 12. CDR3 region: CASSSPRTGRGGANVLTF. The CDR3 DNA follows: TGTGCCAGCAGCTCGCCTCGGACAGGGCGAGGGGGGGCCAACGTCCTGACTTTC.

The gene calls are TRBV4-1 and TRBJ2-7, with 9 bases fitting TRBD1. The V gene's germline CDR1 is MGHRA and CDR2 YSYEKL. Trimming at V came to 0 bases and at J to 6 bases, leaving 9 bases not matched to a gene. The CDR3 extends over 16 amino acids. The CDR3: CASSQEGQGLSGEQYF. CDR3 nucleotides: TGCGCCAGCAGCCAAGAGGGACAGGGTTTATCGGGCGAGCAGTACTTC.

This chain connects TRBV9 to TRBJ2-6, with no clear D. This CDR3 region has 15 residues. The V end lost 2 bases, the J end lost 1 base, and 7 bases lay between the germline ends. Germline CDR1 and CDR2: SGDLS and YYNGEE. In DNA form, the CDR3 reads TGTGCCAGCAGCGTTCTGATGTCTGGGGCCAACGTCCTGACTTTC. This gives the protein CASSVLMSGANVLTF.

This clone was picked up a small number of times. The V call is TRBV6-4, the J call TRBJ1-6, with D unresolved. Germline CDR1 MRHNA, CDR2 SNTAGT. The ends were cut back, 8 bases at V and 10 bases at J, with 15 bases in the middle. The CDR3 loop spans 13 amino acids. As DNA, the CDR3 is TGTGCCAGCCCGGGCGGGGTGAGATCACCCCTCCACTTT. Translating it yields CASPGGVRSPLHF.

CDR3 coding DNA: TGTGCCTGGGACTCGTGGGGGACACATGGTGAAAAACTGTTTTTT. Translating it yields CAWDSWGTHGEKLFF. The chain carries TRBV30 and TRBJ1-4; a possible D gene is TRBD1 (6 bases). Per the germline V gene, CDR1 is GTSNPN and CDR2 is SVGIG (reference sequence). V lost 5 bases to trimming and J lost 7 bases, with 20 bases between them. The CDR3 loop spans 15 amino acids.

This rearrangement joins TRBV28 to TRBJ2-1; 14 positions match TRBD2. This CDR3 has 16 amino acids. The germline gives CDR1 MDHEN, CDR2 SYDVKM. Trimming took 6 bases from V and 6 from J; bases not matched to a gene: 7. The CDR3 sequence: CASSLQGLAGVNEQFF. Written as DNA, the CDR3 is TGTGCCAGCAGCCTTCAGGGACTAGCGGGAGTCAATGAGCAGTTCTTC.

The CDR3 reads CAWSVSGLNTEAFF. CDR3 sequence (DNA): TGTGCCTGGAGTGTGTCAGGGTTGAACACTGAAGCTTTCTTT. The J gene is TRBJ1-1, the V gene TRBV30, with D maybe TRBD1 (5 bases). Trimming pared 0 bases from V and 0 bases from J, leaving 8 bases between. This CDR3 comprises 14 residues. Germline loops: CDR1 GTSNPN, CDR2 SVGIG (reference sequence).

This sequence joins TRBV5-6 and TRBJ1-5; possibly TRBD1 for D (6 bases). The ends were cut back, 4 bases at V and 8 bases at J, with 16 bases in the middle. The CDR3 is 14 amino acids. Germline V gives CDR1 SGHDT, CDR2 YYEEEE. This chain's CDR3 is CASSTRQELEPQHF. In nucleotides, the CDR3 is TGTGCCAGCAGCACCAGACAGGAGCTGGAGCCCCAGCATTTT.

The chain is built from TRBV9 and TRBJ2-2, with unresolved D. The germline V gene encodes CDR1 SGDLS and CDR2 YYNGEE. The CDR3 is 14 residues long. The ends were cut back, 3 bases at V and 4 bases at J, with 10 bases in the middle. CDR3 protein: CASSAGDGTGELFF. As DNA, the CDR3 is TGTGCCAGCAGCGCGGGCGACGGCACCGGGGAGCTGTTTTTT.

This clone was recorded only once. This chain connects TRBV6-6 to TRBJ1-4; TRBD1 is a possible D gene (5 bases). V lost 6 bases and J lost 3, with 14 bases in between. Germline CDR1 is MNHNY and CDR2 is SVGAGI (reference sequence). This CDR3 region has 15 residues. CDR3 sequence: CASSHSLGANEKLFF. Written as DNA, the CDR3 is TGTGCCAGCAGCCACTCCCTGGGGGCTAATGAAAAACTGTTTTTT.

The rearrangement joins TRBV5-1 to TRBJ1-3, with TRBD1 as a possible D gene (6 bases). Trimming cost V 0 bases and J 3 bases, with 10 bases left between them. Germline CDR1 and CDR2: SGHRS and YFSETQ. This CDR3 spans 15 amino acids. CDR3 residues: CASSLEDSDGNTIYF. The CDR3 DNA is TGCGCCAGCAGCTTGGAGGACAGTGATGGAAACACCATATATTTT.

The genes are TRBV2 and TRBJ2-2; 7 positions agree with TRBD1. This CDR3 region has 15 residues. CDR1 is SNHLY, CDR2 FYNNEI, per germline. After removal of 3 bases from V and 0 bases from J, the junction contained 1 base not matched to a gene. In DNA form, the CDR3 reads TGTGCCAGCAGTGACCAGGGGGCGAACACCGGGGAGCTGTTTTTT. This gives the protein CASSDQGANTGELFF.

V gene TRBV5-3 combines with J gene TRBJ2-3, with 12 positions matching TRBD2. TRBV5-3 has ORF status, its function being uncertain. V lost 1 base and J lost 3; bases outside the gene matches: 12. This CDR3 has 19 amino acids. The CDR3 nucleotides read TGTGCCAGAAGCTTGTCCCGGCTAGCGGGAGGGCGACGGACAGATACGCAGTATTTT. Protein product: CARSLSRLAGGRRTDTQYF.

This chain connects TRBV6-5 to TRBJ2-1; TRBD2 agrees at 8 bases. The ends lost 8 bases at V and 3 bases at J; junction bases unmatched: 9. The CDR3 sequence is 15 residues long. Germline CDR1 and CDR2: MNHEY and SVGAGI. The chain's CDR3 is CASRLLAEGYNEQFF. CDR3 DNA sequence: TGTGCCAGCCGCTTACTAGCGGAGGGCTACAATGAGCAGTTCTTC.

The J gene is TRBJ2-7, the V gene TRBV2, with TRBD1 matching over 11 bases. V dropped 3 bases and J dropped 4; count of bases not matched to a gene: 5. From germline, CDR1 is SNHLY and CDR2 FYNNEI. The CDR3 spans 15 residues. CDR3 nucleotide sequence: TGTGCCAGCAGTGATATGGACAGGGGGCTGTACGAGCAGTACTTC. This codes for CASSDMDRGLYEQYF.

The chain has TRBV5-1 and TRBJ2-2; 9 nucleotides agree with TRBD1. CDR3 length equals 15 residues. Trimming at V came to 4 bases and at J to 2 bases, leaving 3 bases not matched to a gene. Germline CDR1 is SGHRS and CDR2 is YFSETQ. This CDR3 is CASSGDRANTGELFF. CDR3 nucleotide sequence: TGCGCCAGCAGCGGGGACAGGGCAAACACCGGGGAGCTGTTTTTT. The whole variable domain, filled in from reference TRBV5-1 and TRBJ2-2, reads KAGVTQTPRYLIKTRGQQVTLSCSPISGHRSVSWYQQTPGQGLQFLFEYFSETQRNKGNFPGRFSGRQFSNSRSEMNVSTLELGDSALYLCASSGDRANTGELFFGEGSRLTVL.

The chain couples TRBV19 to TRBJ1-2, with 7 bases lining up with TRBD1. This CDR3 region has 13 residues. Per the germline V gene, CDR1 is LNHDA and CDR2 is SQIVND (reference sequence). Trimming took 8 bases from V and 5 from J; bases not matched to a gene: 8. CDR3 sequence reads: CASAGTAPYGYTF. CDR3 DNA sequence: TGTGCCAGTGCGGGGACAGCTCCGTATGGCTACACCTTC.

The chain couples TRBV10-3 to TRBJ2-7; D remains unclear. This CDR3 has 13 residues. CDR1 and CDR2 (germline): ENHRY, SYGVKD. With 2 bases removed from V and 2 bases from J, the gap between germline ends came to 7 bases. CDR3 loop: CAISEDQTYEQYF. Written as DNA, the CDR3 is TGTGCCATCAGTGAGGACCAAACCTACGAGCAGTACTTC.

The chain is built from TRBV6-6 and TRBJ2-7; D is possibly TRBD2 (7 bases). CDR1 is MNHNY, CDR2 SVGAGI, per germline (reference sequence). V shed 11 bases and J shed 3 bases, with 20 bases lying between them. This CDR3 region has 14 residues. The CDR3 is CAVSEGGENYEQYF. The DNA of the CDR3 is TGTGCCGTCTCGGAGGGGGGGGAGAACTACGAGCAGTACTTC.

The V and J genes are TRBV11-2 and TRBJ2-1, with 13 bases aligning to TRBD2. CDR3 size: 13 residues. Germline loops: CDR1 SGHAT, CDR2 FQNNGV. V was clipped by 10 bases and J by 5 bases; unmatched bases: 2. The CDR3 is CATGTSGDNEQFF. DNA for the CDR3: TGTGCCACTGGGACTAGCGGGGACAATGAGCAGTTCTTC.